Below are 28 T cell receptor beta chains sequenced from a single sample in a study of T cells in Graves' hyperthyroidism and ophthalmopathy. RNA transcripts yielded amplified TCR beta CDR3 regions. During a first-round RT-PCR of the TCR CDR3, the HTBI primer set was used. TCRdb re-analysed the multiplex PCR reads in MiXCR, keeping a single row per CDR3 protein. The sample comprises hundreds of thousands of distinct CDR3 sequences, under 60% of which are singletons, and just over 8% rests with the top ten. What was sequenced was peripheral blood or thyroid tissue (not recorded which). The source is a woman aged 18-35 years with Graves' hyperthyroidism.

This chain uses TRBV10-3 with TRBJ1-6; D might be TRBD1 (6 bases). The CDR3 has 16 amino acids. CDR1 and CDR2 (germline): ENHRY, SYGVKD. The germline V and J ends were trimmed by 0 bases and 9 bases, with 15 bases remaining between them. The CDR3 DNA reads TGTGCCATCAGTGAGTCTCGTGCCCAGGGGAGTTCACCCCTCCACTTT. Translated: CAISESRAQGSSPLHF.

The chain uses TRBV10-3 and TRBJ1-5; D remains ambiguous. Trimming removed 11 bases from V and 1 base from J, with 15 bases in between. The length of the CDR3 is 14 residues. Germline assignment: CDR1 ENHRY and CDR2 SYGVKD. For the CDR3, the DNA is TGTGCCGCCAAGGAGGGAGGCAGCAATCAGCCCCAGCATTTT. Its translation: CAAKEGGSNQPQHF.

The V and J genes are TRBV2 and TRBJ2-5, with 10 bases that match TRBD2. The CDR3 consists of 15 residues. V gave up 3 bases and J gave up 5 bases; unmatched junction bases: 6. Germline CDR1 reads SNHLY; CDR2 reads FYNNEI. The CDR3 loop is CASSESSGREETQYF. CDR3 sequence (DNA): TGTGCCAGCAGTGAGTCTAGCGGGAGAGAGGAGACCCAGTACTTC.

This clonotype was seen a few times. The conserved phenylalanine or tryptophan is not found at the CDR3 terminus, so this likely reflects a read error. The limits of the CDR3 on the DNA are not certain, so only TCRdb's listed CDR3 is given. The chain uses TRBV3-1 and TRBJ2-7; the tabulated D call, TRBD1, remains unverified against the DNA. Germline loops: CDR1 LGHDT, CDR2 YNNKEL (reference sequence). Including both end residues, the CDR3 is 8 amino acids long. The CDR3 loop reads CASSQDWT.

In its sample, this clonotype was seen many times. The rearrangement links TRBV7-9 to TRBJ1-3; D remains ambiguous. V dropped 3 bases and J dropped 7 bases, with 7 bases sitting between them. This CDR3 has 12 amino acids. The germline V gene encodes CDR1 SEHNR and CDR2 FQNEAQ (reference sequence). The CDR3 region is CASSFDFNTIYF. DNA for the CDR3: TGTGCCAGCAGCTTCGATTTCAACACCATATATTTT.

This clonotype has more than one count but fewer than ten. The chain is built from TRBV9 and TRBJ2-5, with D possibly TRBD2 on 6 matching bases. This CDR3 comprises 13 residues. V was clipped by 4 bases and J by 5 bases, with 12 bases between them. Germline values: CDR1 SGDLS, CDR2 YYNGEE. CDR3 coding DNA: TGTGCCAGCAGCAACGGGGGTTCTGAGACCCAGTACTTC. As protein: CASSNGGSETQYF. Looking up the rest from reference TRBV9 and TRBJ2-5 gives the full variable domain: DSGVTQTPKHLITATGQRVTLRCSPRSGDLSVYWYQQSLDQGLQFLIQYYNGEERAKGNILERFSAQQFPDLHSELNLSSLELGDSALYFCASSNGGSETQYFGPGTRLLVL.

This clonotype was observed a handful of times. The rearrangement uses TRBV20-1 and TRBJ1-2, with D perhaps matching TRBD1 (6 bases). The CDR3 sequence is 13 residues long. V was trimmed by 6 bases and J by 2 bases, leaving 13 bases between them. The germline CDR1 and CDR2 sequences are DFQATT and SNEGSKA (reference sequence). CDR3 amino acids: CSARGGGNYGYTF. CDR3 in DNA: TGCAGTGCGAGGGGCGGGGGCAACTATGGCTACACCTTC.

This clonotype appeared a few times. The chain joins TRBV6-1 to TRBJ1-1, with D hard to call. The length of the CDR3 is 13 residues. V was shortened by 6 bases and J by 0 bases, with 8 bases between the two germline ends. The germline V gene encodes CDR1 MNHNS and CDR2 SASEGT. CDR3 sequence: CASRWGMNTEAFF. CDR3 nucleotide sequence: TGTGCCAGCAGATGGGGAATGAACACTGAAGCTTTCTTT.

Comments on this clonotype: This may stem from a read error, because a much larger clone lies one nucleotide away. This sequence joins TRBV7-9 and TRBJ2-5; 9 nucleotides match TRBD1. In germline, CDR1 is SEHNR, CDR2 FQNEAQ (reference sequence). There are 14 residues in the CDR3. J gave up 9 bases and V 4 bases, and 9 bases lay outside the gene matches. The CDR3 DNA sequence: TGTGCCAGCAGCTCGGGGACAGGGAGGGAGGCCCAGTACTTC. Translated, it gives CASSSGTGREAQYF.

This clonotype was detected only a few times. The genes are TRBV7-6 and TRBJ1-1; 9 bases line up with TRBD1. Germline V lookup: CDR1 SGHVS, CDR2 FNYEAQ. The CDR3 extends over 15 amino acids. V gave up 5 bases and J gave up 5 bases; unmatched junction bases: 9. The CDR3 region is CASSPRDRVGTEAFF. In DNA, the CDR3 is TGTGCCAGCAGCCCCCGGGACAGGGTGGGAACTGAAGCTTTCTTT.

CDR3 in amino acids: CSVDGPGEINEQYF. CDR3 nucleotide sequence: TGCAGCGTTGATGGACCGGGAGAGATCAACGAGCAGTACTTC. The chain employs TRBV29-1 and TRBJ2-7; TRBD2 might be the D (6 bases). The germline V gene has CDR1 SQVTM and CDR2 ANQGSEA. V was shortened by 3 bases and J by 5 bases, with 17 bases between the two germline ends. The CDR3 sequence is 14 residues long.

The V and J genes are TRBV20-1 and TRBJ2-7; no clear D. There are 13 residues in the CDR3. Trimming stripped 2 bases from V and 7 bases from J, with 15 bases between. In germline, CDR1 is DFQATT, CDR2 SNEGSKA (reference sequence). The CDR3 DNA is TGCAGTGCTAGAAGGGCTATGAAGTTGGAGCAGTACTTC. Protein product: CSARRAMKLEQYF.

The rearrangement joins TRBV7-9 to TRBJ1-2; a possible D gene is TRBD1 (5 bases). The length of the CDR3 is 12 residues. Trimming took off 4 bases at V and 6 bases at J, with 9 bases between the two ends. From germline, CDR1 is SEHNR and CDR2 FQNEAQ (reference sequence). The CDR3 loop is CASSSVGDGYTF. CDR3 bases: TGTGCCAGCAGCTCAGTAGGGGATGGCTACACCTTC.

This clonotype was recorded a few times. The chain joins TRBV12-3 or TRBV12-4 to TRBJ1-5, with a possible D match to TRBD1 (5 bases). V was cut by 6 bases and J by 5 bases, with 17 bases left in between. The CDR3 has 15 residues. The CDR3 here is CASSCEAPGDQPQHF. The CDR3 coding sequence is TGTGCCAGCAGCTGCGAGGCTCCGGGGGATCAGCCCCAGCATTTT.

This clonotype was observed a handful of times. The chain couples TRBV10-3 to TRBJ1-2, with D unclear. Between the trimmed V and J ends, which lost 0 bases and 3 bases, there was a span of 17 bases. CDR1 and CDR2 from the germline V gene are ENHRY and SYGVKD. The CDR3 extends over 17 amino acids. This chain's CDR3 is CAISESTYSGQDYGYTF. CDR3 DNA: TGTGCCATCAGTGAGTCGACCTACTCCGGTCAGGACTATGGCTACACCTTC.

V gene TRBV7-6 combines with J gene TRBJ2-7; 10 nucleotides agree with TRBD2. Germline loops: CDR1 SGHVS, CDR2 FNYEAQ. V gave up 4 bases and J gave up 4 bases; unmatched junction bases: 7. CDR3 length: 15 residues. The chain's CDR3 is CASSSGQGLAYEQYF. CDR3 nucleotide sequence: TGTGCCAGCAGCTCTGGACAGGGACTAGCGTACGAGCAGTACTTC.

This clonotype has at least ten counts. The V gene is TRBV15, the J gene TRBJ2-5; the match to TRBD2 covers 12 bases. Germline V lookup: CDR1 LNHNV, CDR2 YYDKDF (reference sequence). This CDR3 has 15 amino acids. With 7 bases clipped from V and 4 bases from J, the junction kept 7 bases outside the gene matches. The CDR3 loop reads CATTKTSGGGETQYF. In DNA form, the CDR3 reads TGTGCCACCACCAAGACTAGCGGGGGAGGAGAGACCCAGTACTTC.

The gene calls are TRBV7-9 and TRBJ1-2, with a tentative D call TRBD1 (6 bases). Germline V gene sequence: CDR1 SEHNR, CDR2 FQNEAQ (reference sequence). The CDR3 is 14 amino acids. The ends were cut back, 5 bases at V and 4 bases at J, with 14 bases in the middle. DNA for the CDR3: TGTGCCAGCAGCACACTGGGGGGCGGCTATGGCTACACCTTC. Protein: CASSTLGGGYGYTF.

The chain joins TRBV20-1 to TRBJ1-1; D perhaps matches TRBD1 (5 bases). This CDR3 is built from 16 residues. V lost 6 bases and J 0 bases, leaving 20 bases between the germline ends. CDR1 and CDR2 (germline): DFQATT, SNEGSKA (reference sequence). CDR3 DNA sequence: TGCAGTGCCACTGGGGGGTCAGCCAGGGTGAACACTGAAGCTTTCTTT. Protein sequence: CSATGGSARVNTEAFF.

The V and J genes are TRBV15 and TRBJ1-4; 9 nucleotides agree with TRBD1. The CDR3 is 17 amino acids. Per germline, CDR1 LNHNV and CDR2 YYDKDF (reference sequence). V trimming: 0 bases; J trimming: 5 bases; junction bases outside the gene matches: 7. The CDR3 spells CATSRDKGTGINEKLFF. The CDR3 DNA reads as TGTGCCACCAGCAGAGATAAAGGGACAGGGATAAATGAAAAACTGTTTTTT.

The J gene is TRBJ1-5, the V gene TRBV29-1; TRBD1 is a possible D gene (5 bases). Trimming cost V 5 bases and J 6 bases, with 11 bases left between them. This CDR3 has 12 residues. Germline V gene lookup returns CDR1 SQVTM and CDR2 ANQGSEA. Here the CDR3 reads CSVWSGTQPQHF. The CDR3 DNA reads TGCAGCGTTTGGAGTGGGACTCAGCCCCAGCATTTT.

This clonotype was detected only a few times. This chain joins TRBV6-6 and TRBJ2-7, with D possibly matching TRBD1 (6 bases). In germline, CDR1 is MNHNY, CDR2 SVGAGI (reference sequence). This CDR3 is 13 amino acids long. Trimming cost V 6 bases and J 1 base, with 10 bases left between them. The CDR3 sequence is CASRLQGSYEQYF. The CDR3 DNA sequence: TGTGCCAGCAGACTTCAGGGGTCCTACGAGCAGTACTTC.

The rearrangement uses TRBV11-2 and TRBJ2-7; 10 bases are shared with TRBD1. Germline V lookup: CDR1 SGHAT, CDR2 FQNNGV. This CDR3 has 14 amino acids. The J segment lost 1 base and the V segment lost 5 bases, leaving 2 bases of the junction unmatched. The CDR3 spells CASSKDRGSYEQYF. CDR3 nucleotides: TGTGCCAGCAGCAAGGACAGGGGGTCCTACGAGCAGTACTTC.

V usage is TRBV5-8 and J usage is TRBJ2-6, with TRBD1 identical over 7 bases. With 4 bases clipped from V and 2 bases from J, the junction kept 6 bases outside the gene matches. In germline, CDR1 is SGHTS, CDR2 YDEGEE. The CDR3 contains 16 residues. CDR3 sequence: CASSRQGKAGANVLTF. CDR3 DNA: TGTGCCAGCAGCCGACAGGGAAAAGCTGGGGCCAACGTCCTGACTTTC.

This clonotype occurred many times. V and J are TRBV15 and TRBJ1-4, with D unclear. With 3 bases removed from V and 6 bases from J, the gap between germline ends came to 5 bases. From germline, CDR1 is LNHNV and CDR2 YYDKDF (reference sequence). CDR3 length: 12 residues. CDR3 amino acids: CATSSSHEKLFF. In DNA, the CDR3 is TGTGCCACCAGCAGCAGCCATGAAAAACTGTTTTTT.

This chain connects TRBV5-1 to TRBJ2-2, with TRBD2 matching over 10 bases. Germline loops: CDR1 SGHRS, CDR2 YFSETQ. This CDR3 is 15 amino acids long. The V gene end was trimmed by 8 bases and the J gene end by 5 bases; junction bases not matched to a gene: 9. In DNA, the CDR3 is TGCGCCAGTAACCTAGCGGGAGTGGTGACCGGGGAGCTGTTTTTT. Encoded protein: CASNLAGVVTGELFF.

V is TRBV11-2 and J is TRBJ2-5; D is perhaps TRBD1 (6 bases). V lost 2 bases and J lost 2, with 9 bases in between. Germline CDR1 is SGHAT and CDR2 is FQNNGV. The CDR3 extends over 14 amino acids. CDR3 amino acids: CASSLRQEQETQYF. The CDR3 DNA reads TGTGCCAGCAGCTTAAGACAGGAGCAAGAGACCCAGTACTTC.

Only a few counts were recorded for this clonotype. This clone may be a read error of a much larger clone one base away. The genes are TRBV7-9 and TRBJ1-2, with 8 bases aligning to TRBD1. The CDR3 has 13 amino acids. Losses at the gene ends were 3 bases for V and 7 bases for J; bases not matched to a gene: 4. Germline CDR1 reads SEHNR; CDR2 reads FQNEAQ (reference sequence). CDR3 bases: TGTGCCAGCAGCTTGCAGGGGACAGGTGGCTACACCTTC. Protein sequence: CASSLQGTGGYTF.